This TCR beta chain was found in a study of T cell repertoires in cytomegalovirus infection (dated by TCRdb to the late 2010s). At the level of the whole study: Donor HLA type was relevant to the analysis, because carriage of CMV infection together with the matching HLA type was indicated by public TCR beta signatures. Study-level results and caveats: Carriers of CMV infection plus the relevant HLA type were discriminated by the cumulative frequency of public TCR beta family members in the study cohort and in an independent roughly 370-donor cohort. In the ex vivo response, HLA-C-restricted CMV-specific TCR beta clonotypes were dominant, and in two of eight donors the single most frequent clonotype came from this HLA-C-restricted group.

Taken from cysteine to phenylalanine, the CDR3 has 18 residues. Only the CDR3 region is kept as DNA, spanning 54 bases read in frame from base 1. In the germline V gene, CDR1 corresponds to LGHNA and CDR2 to YSLEER. V gives up 1 base and J gives up 1 base, and the segment between their germline ends measures 18 bases. These reads were obtained on an Illumina HiSeq 1500. TCRdb trimmed public reads at Q25 via fastp, called clones via MiXCR and kept in-frame beta chains. Each CDR3 protein appears once, grouped with its most common genes and DNA. Counted in this sample were around 450,000 distinct CDR3 sequences; about a third of them appeared once. Jointly, the top ten make up roughly 13% of the sample. On this clonotype itself: The antigen this receptor binds is unknown. No base quality information exists; no much larger clone differs at one position.

The chain employs TRBV4-3 and TRBJ2-3, with the D gene too uncertain to name. Sequenced input: PBMCs. This sequence originates from a human donor in good health (CMV status not recorded). Some clones in this sample may be carry-over from other donors' samples. The bases read TGCGCCAGCAGCCAAGTTATAGACACTGTCACCCGCACAGATACGCAGTATTTT. Its translation is CASSQVIDTVTRTDTQYF.